The clone carrying this T cell receptor (beta chain) was seen only a few times. Its antigen is not identified. Germline V gives CDR1 SEHNR, CDR2 FQNEAQ (reference sequence). Trimming at V came to 1 base and at J to 5 bases, leaving 6 bases not matched to a gene. This CDR3 is 16 amino acids long. MiXCR, run by TCRdb on the 5' RACE reads, gives a single entry per CDR3 protein. Of about 560,000 distinct CDR3 sequences in the sample, 17% were seen once. The data were taken from a study of T-cell memory formation after mild COVID-19. Study-wide results and caveats: CD4+ clones that contracted lay mainly in CM and EM; CD8+ ones lay in EMRA.

This rearrangement joins TRBV7-9 to TRBJ2-3, with 10 bases aligning to TRBD2. This clonotype was obtained from an adult woman who had mild COVID-19 (a few samples of this study predate the infection). Cell type and time point are not known. Sequencing input: PBMCs or a T cell subset sorted from them (not recorded which). The CDR3 DNA sequence: TGTGCCAGCAGCTTAGTTGTGAGGACTAGCGGAGATACGCAGTATTTT. Translation gives CASSLVVRTSGDTQYF.